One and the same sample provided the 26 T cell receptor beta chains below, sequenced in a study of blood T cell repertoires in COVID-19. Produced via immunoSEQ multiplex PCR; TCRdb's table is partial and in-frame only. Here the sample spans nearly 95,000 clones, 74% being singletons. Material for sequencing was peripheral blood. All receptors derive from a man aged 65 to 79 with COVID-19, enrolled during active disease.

The CDR3 nucleotides read TGTGCCAGCAGTGAGGGAAGGACTAGCGGGAGAGGTGATACGCAGTATTTT. It translates to CASSEGRTSGRGDTQYF. The rearrangement joins TRBV2 to TRBJ2-3; TRBD2 matches 13 bases. The junction had 9 bases not matched to a gene; V was cut back by 3 bases and J by 6 bases. Germline-derived CDR1 and CDR2 are SNHLY and FYNNEI. This CDR3 contains 17 residues.

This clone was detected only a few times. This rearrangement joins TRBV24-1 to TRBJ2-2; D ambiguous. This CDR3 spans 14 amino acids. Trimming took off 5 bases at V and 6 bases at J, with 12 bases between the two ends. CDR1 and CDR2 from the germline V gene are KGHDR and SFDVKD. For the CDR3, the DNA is TGTGCCACCAGTGGTGACACGCACGCCGGGGAGCTGTTTTTT. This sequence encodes CATSGDTHAGELFF.

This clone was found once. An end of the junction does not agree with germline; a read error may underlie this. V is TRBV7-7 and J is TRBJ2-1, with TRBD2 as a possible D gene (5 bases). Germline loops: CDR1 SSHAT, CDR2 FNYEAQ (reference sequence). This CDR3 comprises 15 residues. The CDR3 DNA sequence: TGTGCTAGCAGCCCACTAGGCAGCTCCTACAATGAGCAGTTCTTC. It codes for CASSPLGSSYNEQFF.

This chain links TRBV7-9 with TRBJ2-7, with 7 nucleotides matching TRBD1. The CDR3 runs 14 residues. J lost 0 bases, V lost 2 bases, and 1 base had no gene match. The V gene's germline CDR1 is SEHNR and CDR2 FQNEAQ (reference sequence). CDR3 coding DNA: TGTGCCAGCAGCTTATGGGACAGCTCCTACGAGCAGTACTTC. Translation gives CASSLWDSSYEQYF.

The CDR3 reads CSVRQGLYYGYTF. Written as DNA, the CDR3 is TGCAGCGTGCGACAGGGTTTGTACTATGGCTACACCTTC. J is TRBJ1-2 and V is TRBV29-1; 7 bases map to TRBD1. V dropped 6 bases and J dropped 3; count of bases not matched to a gene: 7. CDR1 is SQVTM, CDR2 ANQGSEA, per germline. CDR3 length equals 13 residues.

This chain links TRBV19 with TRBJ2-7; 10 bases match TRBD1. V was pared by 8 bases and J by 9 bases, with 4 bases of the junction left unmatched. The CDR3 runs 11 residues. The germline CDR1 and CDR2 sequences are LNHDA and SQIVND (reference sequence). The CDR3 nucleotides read TGTGCCAGTGGACAGGGGGGAACGCAGTACTTC. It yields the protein CASGQGGTQYF.

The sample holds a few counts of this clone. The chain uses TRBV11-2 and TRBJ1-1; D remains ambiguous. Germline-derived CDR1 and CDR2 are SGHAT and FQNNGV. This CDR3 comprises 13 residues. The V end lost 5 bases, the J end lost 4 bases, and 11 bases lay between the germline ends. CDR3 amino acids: CASSAVRSTEAFF. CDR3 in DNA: TGTGCCAGCAGCGCGGTTCGGAGCACTGAAGCTTTCTTT.

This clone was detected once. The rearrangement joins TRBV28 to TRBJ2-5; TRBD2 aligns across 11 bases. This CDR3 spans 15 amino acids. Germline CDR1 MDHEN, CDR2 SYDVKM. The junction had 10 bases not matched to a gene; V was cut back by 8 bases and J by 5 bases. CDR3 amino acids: CASLIAGGPRETQYF. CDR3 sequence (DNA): TGTGCCAGCCTTATAGCGGGAGGGCCCCGGGAGACCCAGTACTTC.

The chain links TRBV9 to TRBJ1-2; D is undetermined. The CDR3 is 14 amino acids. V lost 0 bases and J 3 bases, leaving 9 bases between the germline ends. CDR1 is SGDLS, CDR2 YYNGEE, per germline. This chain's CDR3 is CASSVEFSDYGYTF. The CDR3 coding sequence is TGTGCCAGCAGCGTAGAGTTTTCGGACTATGGCTACACCTTC.

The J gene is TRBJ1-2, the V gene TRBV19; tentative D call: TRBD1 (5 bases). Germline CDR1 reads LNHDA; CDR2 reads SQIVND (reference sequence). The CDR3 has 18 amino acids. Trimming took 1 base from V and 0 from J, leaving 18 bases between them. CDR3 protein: CASSIGGLRTRTNYGYTF. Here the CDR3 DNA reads TGTGCCAGTAGTATAGGTGGGTTGAGGACAAGAACTAACTATGGCTACACCTTC.

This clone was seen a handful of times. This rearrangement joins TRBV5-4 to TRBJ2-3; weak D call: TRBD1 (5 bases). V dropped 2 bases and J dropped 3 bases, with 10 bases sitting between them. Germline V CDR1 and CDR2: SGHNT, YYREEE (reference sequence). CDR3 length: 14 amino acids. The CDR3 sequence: CASSFSQGTDTQYF. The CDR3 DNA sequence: TGTGCCAGCAGCTTCTCGCAGGGAACAGATACGCAGTATTTT.

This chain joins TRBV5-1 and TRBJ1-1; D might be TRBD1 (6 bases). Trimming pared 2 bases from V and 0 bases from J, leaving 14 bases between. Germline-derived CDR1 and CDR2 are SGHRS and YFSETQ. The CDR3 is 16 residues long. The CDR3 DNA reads TGCGCCAGCAGCTTAGAGGCAACAGGGCTGAACACTGAAGCTTTCTTT. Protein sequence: CASSLEATGLNTEAFF.

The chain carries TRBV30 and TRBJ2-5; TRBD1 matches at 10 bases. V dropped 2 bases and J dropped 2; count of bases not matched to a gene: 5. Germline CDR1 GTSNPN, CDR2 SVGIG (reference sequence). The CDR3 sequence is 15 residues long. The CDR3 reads CAWSWGQGLQETQYF. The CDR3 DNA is TGTGCCTGGAGTTGGGGACAGGGGCTTCAAGAGACCCAGTACTTC.

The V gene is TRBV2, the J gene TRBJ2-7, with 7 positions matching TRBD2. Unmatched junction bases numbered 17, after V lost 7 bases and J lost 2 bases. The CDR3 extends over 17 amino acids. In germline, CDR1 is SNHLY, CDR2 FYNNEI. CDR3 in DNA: TGTGCCAGCATAGAGAGTAGCGGCGGGAGATCCCCCTACGAGCAGTACTTC. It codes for CASIESSGGRSPYEQYF.

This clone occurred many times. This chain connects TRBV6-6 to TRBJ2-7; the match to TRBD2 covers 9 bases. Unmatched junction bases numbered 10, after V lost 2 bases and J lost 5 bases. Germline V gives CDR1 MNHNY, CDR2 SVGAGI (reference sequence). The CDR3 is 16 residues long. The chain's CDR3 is CASSYGLSGRLNEQYF. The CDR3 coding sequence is TGTGCCAGCAGTTACGGCCTTAGCGGGAGACTAAACGAGCAGTACTTC.

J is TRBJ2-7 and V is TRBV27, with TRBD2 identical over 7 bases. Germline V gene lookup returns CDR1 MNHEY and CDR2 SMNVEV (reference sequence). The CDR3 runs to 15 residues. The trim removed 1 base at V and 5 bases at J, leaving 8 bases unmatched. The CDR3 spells CASSLLRGSPHEQYF. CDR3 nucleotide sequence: TGTGCCAGCAGTTTATTGCGCGGGAGCCCCCACGAGCAGTACTTC.

The CDR3 DNA follows: TGTGCCAGCAGCTACAGCTCCTACGAGCAGTACTTC. It specifies CASSYSSYEQYF. The chain links TRBV3-1 (or the pseudogene TRBV3-2) to TRBJ2-7, with D unclear. V was cut by 5 bases and J by 0 bases, with 5 bases left in between. CDR3 size: 12 residues. The V gene's germline CDR1 is LGHDT and CDR2 YNNKEL (reference sequence).

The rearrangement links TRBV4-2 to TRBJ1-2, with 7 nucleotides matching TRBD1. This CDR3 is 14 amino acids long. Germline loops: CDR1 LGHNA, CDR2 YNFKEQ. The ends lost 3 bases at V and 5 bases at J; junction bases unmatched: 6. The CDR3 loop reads CASSQEGARYGYTF. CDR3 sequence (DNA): TGTGCCAGCAGCCAGGAGGGGGCGCGGTATGGCTACACCTTC.

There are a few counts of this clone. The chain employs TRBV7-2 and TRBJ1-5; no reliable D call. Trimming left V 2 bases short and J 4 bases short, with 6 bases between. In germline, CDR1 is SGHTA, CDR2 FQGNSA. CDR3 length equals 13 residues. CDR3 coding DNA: TGTGCCAGCAGCTTAAGAGAAAATCAGCCCCAGCATTTT. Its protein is CASSLRENQPQHF.

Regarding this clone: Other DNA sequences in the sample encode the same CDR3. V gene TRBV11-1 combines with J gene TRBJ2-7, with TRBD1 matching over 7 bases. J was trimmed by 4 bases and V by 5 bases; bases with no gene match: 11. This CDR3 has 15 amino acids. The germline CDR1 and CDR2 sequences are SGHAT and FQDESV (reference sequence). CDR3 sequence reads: CASSPQTGTAYEQYF. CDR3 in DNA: TGTGCCAGCAGCCCCCAAACCGGGACAGCGTACGAGCAGTACTTC.

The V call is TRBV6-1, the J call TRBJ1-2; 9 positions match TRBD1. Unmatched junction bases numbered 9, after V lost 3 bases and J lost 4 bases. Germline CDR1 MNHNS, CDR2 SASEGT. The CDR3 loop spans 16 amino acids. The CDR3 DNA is TGTGCCAGCAGTGAGTATTGGACAGGGGAAACCTATGGCTACACCTTC. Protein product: CASSEYWTGETYGYTF.

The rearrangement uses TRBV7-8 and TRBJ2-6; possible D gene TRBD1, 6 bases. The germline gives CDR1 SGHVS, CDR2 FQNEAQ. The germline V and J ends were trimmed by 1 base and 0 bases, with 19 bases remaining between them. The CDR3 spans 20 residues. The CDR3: CASSLVQGTSGYSGANVLTF. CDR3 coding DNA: TGTGCCAGCAGCTTAGTACAGGGTACCTCTGGATACTCTGGGGCCAACGTCCTGACTTTC. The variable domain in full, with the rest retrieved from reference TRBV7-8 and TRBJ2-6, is GAGVSQSPRYKVAKRGQDVALRCDPISGHVSLFWYQQALGQGPEFLTYFQNEAQLDKSGLPSDRFFAERPEGSVSTLKIQRTQQEDSAVYLCASSLVQGTSGYSGANVLTFGAGSRLTVL.

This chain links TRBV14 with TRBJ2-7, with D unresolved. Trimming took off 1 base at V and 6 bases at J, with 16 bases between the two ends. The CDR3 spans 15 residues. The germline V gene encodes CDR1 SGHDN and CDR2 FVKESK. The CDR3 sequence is CASSQGVSFYFEQYF. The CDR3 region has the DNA TGTGCCAGCAGCCAAGGGGTTAGCTTCTATTTCGAGCAGTACTTC.

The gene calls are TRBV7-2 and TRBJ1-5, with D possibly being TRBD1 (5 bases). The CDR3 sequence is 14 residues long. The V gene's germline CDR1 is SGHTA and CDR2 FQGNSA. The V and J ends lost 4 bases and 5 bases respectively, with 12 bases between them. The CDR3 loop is CASSWKPRDQPQHF. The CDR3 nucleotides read TGTGCCAGCAGCTGGAAGCCCAGGGATCAGCCCCAGCATTTT. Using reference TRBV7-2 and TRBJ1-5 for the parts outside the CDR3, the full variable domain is GAGVSQSPSNKVTEKGKDVELRCDPISGHTALYWYRQSLGQGLEFLIYFQGNSAPDKSGLPSDRFSAERTGGSVSTLTIQRTQQEDSAVYLCASSWKPRDQPQHFGDGTRLSIL.

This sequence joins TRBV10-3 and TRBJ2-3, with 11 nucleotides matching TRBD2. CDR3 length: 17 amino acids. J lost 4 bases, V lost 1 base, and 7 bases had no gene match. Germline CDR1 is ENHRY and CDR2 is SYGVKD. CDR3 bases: TGTGCCATCAGTGAGTTTACTAGCGGGAGAACGGCAGATACGCAGTATTTT. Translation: CAISEFTSGRTADTQYF.

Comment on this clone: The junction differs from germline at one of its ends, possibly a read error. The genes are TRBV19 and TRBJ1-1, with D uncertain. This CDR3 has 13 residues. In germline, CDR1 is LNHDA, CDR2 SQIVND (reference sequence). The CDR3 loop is CASSINQNAEAFF. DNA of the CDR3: TGTGCCAGTAGTATTAACCAGAACGCTGAAGCTTTCTTT.